This record covers a single T cell receptor beta chain. This sample was taken from a study of T cells in Graves' hyperthyroidism and ophthalmopathy. Amplified regions were TCR beta CDR3 sequences from RNA transcripts. Researchers ran a first-round RT-PCR on the TCR CDR3 using the HTBI primer set. TCRdb passed the multiplex PCR reads through MiXCR, listing each CDR3 protein once. The sample lists fewer than 600,000 distinct CDR3 sequences, over 13% occurring once. The sample consisted of blood. This TCR was recovered from a young woman with Graves' hyperthyroidism.

The CDR3 reads CASVGRDRGNIQYF. CDR3 bases: TGTGCCAGCGTTGGACGAGACAGGGGTAACATTCAGTACTTC. The rearrangement links TRBV6-5 to TRBJ2-4; TRBD1 matches 8 bases. Germline V gives CDR1 MNHEY, CDR2 SVGAGI. J gave up 7 bases and V 8 bases, and 10 bases lay outside the gene matches. There are 14 residues in the CDR3.